One and the same sample provided the 29 T cell receptor beta chains below, sequenced in a study of T cell responses to AZD1222 COVID-19 vaccine. Clones were sequenced by immunoSEQ multiplex PCR, and TCRdb holds only the in-frame ones, with some missing. Of about 160,000 clones listed, more than 85% were seen once; the top ten hold approximately 3.6%. The sample was peripheral blood, taken 28 days after the second AZD1222 dose. Every receptor here comes from an adult who received the AZD1222 COVID-19 vaccine.

The chain joins TRBV11-2 to TRBJ2-5; 9 bases align to TRBD1. The CDR3 has 14 amino acids. Trimming cost V 5 bases and J 3 bases; bases outside gene matches: 4. Germline values: CDR1 SGHAT, CDR2 FQNNGV. CDR3 DNA sequence: TGTGCCAGCAGCGTAGGACAGGGGAAAGAGACCCAGTACTTC. It yields the protein CASSVGQGKETQYF.

The chain recombines TRBV10-2 with TRBJ1-2, with D unresolved. The CDR3 extends over 12 amino acids. The V end lost 8 bases, the J end lost 5 bases, and 12 bases lay between the germline ends. Per the germline V gene, CDR1 is WSHSY and CDR2 is SAAADI. CDR3 nucleotides: TGCGCCAGCTTTCAAACAGAGTATGGCTACACCTTC. Translation gives CASFQTEYGYTF.

The rearrangement uses TRBV30 and TRBJ2-1; D possibly matches TRBD1 or TRBD2 (5 bases each). Germline-derived CDR1 and CDR2 are GTSNPN and SVGIG (reference sequence). This CDR3 spans 12 amino acids. V lost 4 bases, J lost 6 bases, and 10 bases lay in between. CDR3 loop: CAWTGPPNEQFF. The DNA of the CDR3 is TGTGCCTGGACGGGACCGCCCAATGAGCAGTTCTTC.

The chain carries TRBV5-4 and TRBJ2-7, with D possibly being TRBD1 (6 bases). Germline V gene lookup returns CDR1 SGHNT and CDR2 YYREEE (reference sequence). This CDR3 has 15 amino acids. The ends were cut back, 5 bases at V and 3 bases at J, with 18 bases in the middle. CDR3 DNA sequence: TGTGCCAGCAGACAAGGGACATCCAGGGGCTACGAGCAGTACTTC. Residues: CASRQGTSRGYEQYF.

The CDR3 is CASSAVRARDEQYF. The CDR3 DNA is TGTGCCAGCAGTGCAGTCAGGGCCCGGGACGAGCAGTACTTC. The chain joins TRBV2 to TRBJ2-7; TRBD1 might be the D (5 bases). The germline V and J ends were trimmed by 4 bases and 5 bases, with 15 bases remaining between them. The V gene's germline CDR1 is SNHLY and CDR2 FYNNEI. CDR3 size: 14 residues.

The J gene is TRBJ2-3, the V gene TRBV29-1; possible D gene TRBD1, 5 bases. From germline, CDR1 is SQVTM and CDR2 ANQGSEA. The CDR3 runs 13 residues. Between the trimmed V and J ends, which lost 7 bases and 0 bases, there was a span of 11 bases. The CDR3 loop reads CSGGGGSTDTQYF. In DNA form, the CDR3 reads TGCAGCGGGGGCGGCGGTAGCACAGATACGCAGTATTTT.

This chain connects TRBV7-2 to TRBJ2-7, with 12 bases lining up with TRBD2. The V gene end was trimmed by 5 bases and the J gene end by 3 bases; junction bases not matched to a gene: 5. This CDR3 contains 15 residues. Germline loops: CDR1 SGHTA, CDR2 FQGNSA. CDR3: CASSDGLAGSYEQYF. The DNA of the CDR3 is TGTGCCAGCAGCGATGGACTAGCGGGGAGCTACGAGCAGTACTTC.

V and J are TRBV27 and TRBJ2-3; TRBD1 might be the D (6 bases). V was pared by 3 bases and J by 6 bases, with 22 bases between. This CDR3 contains 17 residues. CDR1 is MNHEY and CDR2 is SMNVEV in the germline V gene (reference sequence). The CDR3: CASSFPDSGRGIDTQYF. The CDR3 DNA is TGTGCCAGCAGTTTCCCAGACTCGGGCAGGGGCATTGATACGCAGTATTTT.

The chain recombines TRBV6-5 with TRBJ2-7; unclear D gene. Germline V lookup: CDR1 MNHEY, CDR2 SVGAGI. The CDR3 covers 13 residues. The germline V and J ends were trimmed by 6 bases and 3 bases, with 12 bases remaining between them. CDR3 coding DNA: TGTGCCAGCAGAGCTCCGGGCCGCTACGAGCAGTACTTC. This codes for CASRAPGRYEQYF.

This rearrangement joins TRBV29-1 to TRBJ1-1, with D unresolved. V was trimmed by 4 bases and J by 2 bases, leaving 8 bases between them. CDR1 is SQVTM and CDR2 is ANQGSEA in the germline V gene. The CDR3 length is 12 residues. The DNA for the CDR3 is TGCAGCGTTGGGGGTACCAACACTGAAGCTTTCTTT. Amino acids: CSVGGTNTEAFF.

The genes are TRBV19 and TRBJ1-1; D remains unclear. Per germline, CDR1 LNHDA and CDR2 SQIVND (reference sequence). V gave up 9 bases and J gave up 1 base, with 15 bases separating them. The CDR3 length is 14 residues. The DNA for the CDR3 is TGTGCCAGCGTTTTCGGGCAAGCGAACACTGAAGCTTTCTTT. This sequence encodes CASVFGQANTEAFF.

J is TRBJ2-7 and V is TRBV5-6, with TRBD2 matching 10 bases. J lost 0 bases, V lost 7 bases, and 19 bases had no gene match. CDR3 length: 19 residues. Per germline, CDR1 SGHDT and CDR2 YYEEEE. The CDR3 region is CASPGRSGRAISGSYEQYF. The CDR3 region has the DNA TGTGCCAGCCCCGGCAGGAGCGGGAGGGCCATTAGCGGCTCCTACGAGCAGTACTTC.

This rearrangement joins TRBV11-2 to TRBJ1-5; a weak D match, TRBD1 (6 bases). The CDR3 loop spans 14 amino acids. V was trimmed by 1 base and J by 5 bases, leaving 9 bases between them. Germline V CDR1 and CDR2: SGHAT, FQNNGV. CDR3 sequence (DNA): TGTGCCAGCAGCTTAGTGGCAGGGGATCAGCCCCAGCATTTT. It yields the protein CASSLVAGDQPQHF.

CDR3 amino acids: CASSDPGQGNQPQHF. In DNA form, the CDR3 reads TGTGCCAGCAGTGACCCGGGACAGGGCAATCAGCCCCAGCATTTT. The gene calls are TRBV6-2 or TRBV6-3 and TRBJ1-5; 8 nucleotides line up with TRBD1. CDR1 and CDR2 from the germline V gene are MNHEY and SVGEGT. The V segment lost 5 bases and the J segment 2 bases; nucleotides outside the gene matches: 5. CDR3 length: 15 amino acids.

The rearrangement links TRBV5-1 to TRBJ2-2, with no clear D. Germline CDR1 and CDR2: SGHRS and YFSETQ. The CDR3 consists of 14 residues. Trimming took off 1 base at V and 6 bases at J, with 10 bases between the two ends. The CDR3, as DNA: TGCGCCAGCAGCTTGTTTCTTGGGTCCGGGGAGCTGTTTTTT. Translated, it gives CASSLFLGSGELFF.

V is TRBV20-1 and J is TRBJ1-4, with D hard to call. V lost 6 bases, J lost 15 bases, and 14 bases lay in between. This CDR3 spans 10 amino acids. The V gene's germline CDR1 is DFQATT and CDR2 SNEGSKA (reference sequence). CDR3 sequence (DNA): TGCAGTGCCAGGAGCTGGAAATTGTTTTTT. The encoded protein is CSARSWKLFF.

The genes are TRBV18 and TRBJ2-5; the D gene is possibly TRBD2 (6 bases). Trimming shortened V by 1 base and J by 2 bases, and 14 bases separated the two germline ends. CDR3 size: 16 residues. Per germline, CDR1 KGHSH and CDR2 LQKENI. The chain's CDR3 is CASSPRDGRVQETQYF. The DNA for the CDR3 is TGTGCCAGCTCACCACGAGACGGGAGAGTACAAGAGACCCAGTACTTC.

The V and J genes are TRBV18 and TRBJ2-5; tentative D call: TRBD2 (5 bases). V was cut by 0 bases and J by 5 bases, with 16 bases left in between. The CDR3 sequence is 16 residues long. Germline CDR1 and CDR2: KGHSH and LQKENI. For the CDR3, the DNA is TGTGCCAGCTCACCACCGGTCGGGGTCAAACCGGAGACCCAGTACTTC. Its translation: CASSPPVGVKPETQYF.

This sequence joins TRBV19 and TRBJ1-1; 8 positions match TRBD1. V shed 5 bases and J 5 bases; nucleotides not matched to a gene: 4. The germline V gene encodes CDR1 LNHDA and CDR2 SQIVND (reference sequence). The CDR3 contains 13 residues. The CDR3: CASSFQGATEAFF. The CDR3 DNA is TGTGCCAGTAGTTTCCAGGGGGCGACTGAAGCTTTCTTT.

In this sample, this clone turned up once. This chain joins TRBV19 and TRBJ2-5; D is unclear. Trimming shortened V by 6 bases and J by 2 bases, and 16 bases separated the two germline ends. The CDR3 loop spans 15 amino acids. The germline CDR1 and CDR2 sequences are LNHDA and SQIVND (reference sequence). The DNA for the CDR3 is TGTGCCAGTAGCCCCGGTGTCGGTAAGCAAGAGACCCAGTACTTC. Translated: CASSPGVGKQETQYF.

This chain links TRBV19 with TRBJ2-7; a weak D match, TRBD2 (6 bases). CDR1 is LNHDA, CDR2 SQIVND, per germline (reference sequence). This CDR3 is 18 amino acids long. Between the trimmed V and J ends, which lost 7 bases and 4 bases, there was a span of 29 bases. CDR3 DNA sequence: TGTGCCAGTACCAAATCCCTCGGTACGGGAGATGGTTCTTACGAGCAGTACTTC. This gives the protein CASTKSLGTGDGSYEQYF.

The chain recombines TRBV27 with TRBJ2-7; D unclear. V lost 2 bases, J lost 1 base, and 9 bases lay in between. Germline V gene sequence: CDR1 MNHEY, CDR2 SMNVEV (reference sequence). This CDR3 is built from 14 residues. The CDR3 DNA is TGTGCCAGCAGTTTAACATCTGGTTCCTACGAGCAGTACTTC. Residues: CASSLTSGSYEQYF.

The chain recombines TRBV5-1 with TRBJ2-7; D not resolved. CDR1 is SGHRS, CDR2 YFSETQ, per germline. The CDR3 covers 16 residues. V dropped 4 bases and J dropped 0 bases, with 17 bases sitting between them. For the CDR3, the DNA is TGCGCCAGCAGCCTGGGTCGTGGTTTTAGCTCCTACGAGCAGTACTTC. It specifies CASSLGRGFSSYEQYF.

This clone was found a few times. The chain carries TRBV7-9 and TRBJ1-3; the D is unclear. The CDR3 runs to 13 residues. Germline V lookup: CDR1 SEHNR, CDR2 FQNEAQ (reference sequence). The ends were cut back, 1 base at V and 6 bases at J, with 7 bases in the middle. The CDR3 nucleotides are TGTGCCAGCAGCTTAGGGAATCCAAACACCATATATTTT. Its translation: CASSLGNPNTIYF.

The chain is built from TRBV19 and TRBJ1-1; the D is unclear. The CDR3 contains 13 residues. CDR1 and CDR2 (germline): LNHDA, SQIVND (reference sequence). Trimming left V 6 bases short and J 0 bases short, with 8 bases between. This chain's CDR3 is CASSQQMNTEAFF. In DNA form, the CDR3 reads TGTGCCAGTAGCCAACAGATGAACACTGAAGCTTTCTTT.

The chain couples TRBV11-1 to TRBJ2-1; 7 bases are shared with TRBD2. The CDR3 is made up of 16 amino acids. V gave up 2 bases and J gave up 4 bases; unmatched junction bases: 8. The germline V gene encodes CDR1 SGHAT and CDR2 FQDESV (reference sequence). The CDR3 spells CASSLSDSGFYNEQFF. CDR3 bases: TGTGCCAGCAGCTTATCCGATAGCGGGTTTTACAATGAGCAGTTCTTC.

The chain has TRBV10-3 and TRBJ2-2, with unresolved D. Trimming shortened V by 0 bases and J by 6 bases, and 8 bases separated the two germline ends. Germline V gene lookup returns CDR1 ENHRY and CDR2 SYGVKD. The CDR3 is 14 amino acids. The CDR3 spells CAISESVGSGELFF. The CDR3 DNA is TGTGCCATCAGTGAGTCCGTGGGTTCCGGGGAGCTGTTTTTT.

This chain links TRBV5-1 with TRBJ2-6; 8 positions match TRBD1. Trimming cost V 8 bases and J 4 bases; bases outside gene matches: 8. The CDR3 totals 15 residues. Germline CDR1 reads SGHRS; CDR2 reads YFSETQ. The CDR3 DNA is TGCGCCAGTTCCCAGGGGGCGGCAGGGGCCAACGTCCTGACTTTC. Amino acids: CASSQGAAGANVLTF.

V gene TRBV19 combines with J gene TRBJ1-4; 7 bases are a match to TRBD1. The CDR3 totals 19 residues. The V gene end was trimmed by 6 bases and the J gene end by 1 base; junction bases not matched to a gene: 17. CDR1 and CDR2 (germline): LNHDA, SQIVND (reference sequence). CDR3 region: CASRSRGEVNYGTNEKLFF. The CDR3 DNA reads as TGTGCCAGTAGATCCAGGGGGGAAGTAAACTACGGAACTAATGAAAAACTGTTTTTT.